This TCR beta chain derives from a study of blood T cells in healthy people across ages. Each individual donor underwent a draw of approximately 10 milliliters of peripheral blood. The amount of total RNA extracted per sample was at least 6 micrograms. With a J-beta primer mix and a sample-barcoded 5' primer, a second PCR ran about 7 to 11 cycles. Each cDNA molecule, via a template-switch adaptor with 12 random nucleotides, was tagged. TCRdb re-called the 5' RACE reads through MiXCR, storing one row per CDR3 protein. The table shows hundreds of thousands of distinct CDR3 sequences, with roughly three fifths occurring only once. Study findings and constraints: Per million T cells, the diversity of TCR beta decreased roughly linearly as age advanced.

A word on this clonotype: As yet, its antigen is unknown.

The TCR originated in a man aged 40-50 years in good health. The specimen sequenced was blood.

The chain's CDR3 is CASSPQRQVEKLFF. DNA for the CDR3: TGTGCCAGCAGTCCACAACGACAGGTTGAAAAACTGTTTTTT. The V gene is TRBV27, the J gene TRBJ1-4; the D gene is possibly TRBD1 (6 bases). The V end was cut by 5 bases, the J end by 7 bases, with 14 bases between. The CDR3 sequence is 14 residues long. CDR1 MNHEY and CDR2 SMNVEV come from the germline V gene (reference sequence).